This entry describes one T cell receptor beta chain. What antigen it recognizes has not been identified. Within one base of it there is no much larger clone, and no base qualities were kept. Library construction relied on the immunoSEQ multiplex PCR assay. For the multiplex PCR, a mixture combining 60 forward primers for TCR Vbeta segments and 13 reverse primers for TCR Jbeta segments was used. Amplification of the CDR3 region of rearranged TCR beta genes was performed with a multiplex PCR assay on genomic DNA. Amplified TCR beta libraries were sequenced as 87-base-pair reads on the Illumina HiSeq System. As for the authors' bioinformatics: A later analysis tallied around 80 million unique TCR beta chains across the 700 or so repertoires, and about 12 million of those chains were shared by two or more donors. A nearest-neighbor algorithm error-corrected the raw reads and collapsed the reads into unique sequences, merging closely related sequences to remove PCR and sequencing errors. V, D and J gene segments were assigned by aligning CDR3 sequences to IMGT reference sequences. For a sequence to be retained, a match of at least six nucleotides to both a V gene segment and a J gene segment was required. Rearrangements were classified as productive when the CDR3 lacked stop codons and remained in frame with V and J, and all other rearrangements were classified as non-productive. Following IMGT convention, CDR3 was defined as the stretch from the second conserved V-encoded cysteine up to the conserved J-encoded phenylalanine. In an earlier analysis of around 640 of the donors, sequences lacking an unambiguous match to a single V gene segment were excluded. An earlier analysis of a few hundred of the donors called V segments functional above 56.7% productive rearrangements and segregating when the between-donor standard deviation exceeded 5%. A statistical classification framework was developed to diagnose cytomegalovirus status using the catalog of TCR beta chain sequences. A later analysis assigned V and J genes by comparing TCR nucleotide sequences with IMGT/GENE-DB human TR gene sequences. In a later analysis, CDR3 sequences and most-parsimonious VDJ recombination scenarios were assigned using the TCRdist pipeline. In a later analysis, every TCR beta chain was defined by the combination of its CDR3 amino acid sequence and its V-gene family, and reads without a unique V-gene family were dropped. A later analysis removed several hundred highly shared, low-generation-probability nucleotide sequences to deal with suspected cross-contamination and a sequencing artifact. In a later analysis, a clonal expansion index for each public chain was calculated from normalized within-repertoire ranks of inferred template counts. In a later analysis, generation probabilities were computed with a VDJ recombination model fitted to out-of-frame rearrangements, and the resulting probabilities were checked against IGoR. A later analysis scored TCR-TCR, TCR-HLA and TCR-CMV co-occurrence with hypergeometric tests, applying a repertoire-size bias correction to TCR pairs. A later analysis estimated false discovery rates by permuting HLA or CMV assignments 20 times. In a later analysis, co-occurring TCRs were grouped with DBSCAN, and TCRdist sequence similarity was added when clustering was performed within HLA-allele-positive subsets. Co-occurrence clustering excluded repertoires with fewer than 30,000 or more than 120,000 public chains, plus five with anomalous nucleotide sharing. Not all clones reach the TCRdb copy of this immuneACCESS table, which keeps in-frame sequences only. Checked studies attribute under half of the gap to unresolved V genes and leave the rest unexplained. The V and J calls and clone size were taken over from that table, and D and trimming were inferred from the DNA. For this sample the table gives roughly 150,000 clones, of which less than 85% were detected only once. The ten largest make up under 7.5% of the sample.

Trimmed from V: 7 bases; trimmed from J: 7 bases; junction bases lacking a gene match: 9. Taken from cysteine to phenylalanine, the CDR3 has 14 residues. Only the CDR3 DNA stays, 42 bases, in frame from base 1. The germline V gene supplies CDR1 SGHRS and CDR2 YFSETQ. This sample stems from a study of cytomegalovirus exposure and HLA in healthy donors (dated by TCRdb to the late 2010s). Study-wide context: An earlier analysis of 587 of the donors reported about 290 Gb of sequence data and some 120 million unique TCR beta sequences from about 180 million T cells. Roughly 320 gigabases of sequencing data and around 85 million unique TCR sequences made up an early release that covered some 640 HLA-typed donors. The genetic ancestry cluster associated with self-reported Caucasian donors included 65% to 90% of the approximately 400 genotyped donors. The study aimed to test whether signatures of past pathogen exposure could be identified by cataloging public T cell receptors. Using immunosequencing, the study profiled T cell repertoires from some 670 subjects and related those repertoires to cytomegalovirus serostatus. Besides the first cohort of roughly 660 subjects, a separate validation cohort made up of around 120 different subjects was used. To predict cytomegalovirus infection status, the study brought together high-throughput TCR immunosequencing, statistical association of individual TCRs with disease status, and machine learning. A later analysis re-analyzed previously published TCR beta repertoires from about 730 donors and added high-resolution HLA genotyping to study TCR occurrence patterns. Rather than drawing on any new phenotypic data, the later analysis identified candidate immune exposures from TCR beta sequences and the way those sequences occurred across donors. To decide whether each TCR beta V gene segment behaved as functional or pseudogenic, an earlier analysis of some 570 of the donors relied on high-throughput TCR beta sequencing. Alongside the repertoire data, information on donor age, sex, ethnicity and CMV serostatus was compiled. In a later genetic analysis, genome-wide SNP genotypes for about 55% of the 666 donors were used, and that subset was treated as a discovery cohort. Every repertoire in the discovery cohort had been generated on one and the same sequencing platform. HLA typing included class I and class II loci at four-digit resolution. Typing coverage varied by locus: roughly 629-630 donors for A, B, C, DRB1 and DQB1; more than 500 for DQA1; over 600 for DPA1; 450 to 480 for DPB1. A few DR-DQ haplotypes were treated as single units for association and clustering because of strong linkage in the cohort. Among 300 to 500 genotyped donors of the cohort, an average of roughly 230,000 unique TCR beta nucleotide sequences was sequenced per donor, of which about 19% were non-productive.

On the study overall, not on this receptor specifically: Some IMGT-functional V segments, including TRBV6-2 and TRBV6-3, could not be distinguished by the 87-base-pair reads and were therefore excluded. Sequencing depth was assumed to be roughly uniform across donors in the presence/absence analyses, though that assumption may not hold. A few of the identified cytomegalovirus-associated TCR beta chains were confirmed in vitro to be specific for cytomegalovirus antigens. According to a later analysis, most CMV-associated TCR beta chains appeared to be HLA-restricted, and the HLA associations seemed to be driven largely by CMV exposure. In an earlier analysis of some 540 of the donors, most TCR beta V segments appeared in productive rearrangements about 87% or about 30% of the time, broadly matching IMGT annotations. In this cohort, only TCR beta chains were sequenced, and detectable features were limited by the absence of alpha or paired-chain data. Cytomegalovirus status was reported to be diagnosed by the classifier with high specificity and sensitivity in both the original and validation cohorts. A further reported finding was that TCR beta sequences accurately predicted the HLA-A and HLA-B alleles for most subjects in the first cohort. Roughly 17 rarely observed V segments, including chromosome 9 orphons, were excluded from the earlier analysis of just under 600 of the donors because counts were too low. According to a later analysis, parvovirus B19, influenza, CMV and Epstein-Barr virus appeared linked to several top co-occurrence clusters. Most TCR sequences were observed very rarely across donors, whereas some public TCRs were present in many individuals. Linkage disequilibrium might explain the correlated functional status among segregating V segments, but an unknown experimental factor could not be ruled out. In a later analysis, HLA-associated TCR beta chains were found to be more clonally expanded and to have lower generation probabilities than equally common non-associated chains. A later analysis associated around 16,000 TCR beta sequences with specific HLA alleles at a false discovery rate of 0.05. For the cohort, immune exposure information was limited to CMV serostatus. An association between a missense DCLRE1C variant and V-gene and J-gene trimming of TCR beta chains was found in a later genetic analysis and replicated in an independent cohort. In the study, some 160 TCR beta chains were listed as associated with cytomegalovirus. According to the authors, the approach could potentially be generalized to other disease states and immunological phenotypes. A cluster of highly shared sequence variants was judged likely to represent a technical artifact of the sequencing pipeline. A later genetic analysis reported fewer N-insertions in productive TCRs among donors in an Asian-associated ancestry cluster than the roughly 620-donor mean. HLA typing was unavailable for some donors at each locus, so association tests used only the typed subset. A later analysis found that TCR association rates varied across HLA loci, with DRB1 alleles showing the most associated TCRs and HLA-C alleles the fewest. When HLA alleles, especially DR and DQ, strongly co-occurred, TCR associations were difficult to assign to individual alleles.

In total, 600 or so healthy bone marrow donors made up the cohort. All cohort members were sampled while nominally healthy, although unrecorded immune exposures were likely present. The donor was CMV seropositive and was included in the group of 300 or so seropositive cohort members. Each donor provided a peripheral blood sample, and peripheral blood mononuclear cells were used for TCR beta sequencing. The Qiagen DNeasy Blood Extraction Kit was used to extract genomic DNA from the blood cell samples. Sample: PBMCs. The receptor comes from a woman between 45 and 65 years old in good health and CMV-seropositive. Here the chain combines TRBV5-1 and TRBJ1-1; TRBD1 aligns with 11 central bases. The CDR3 reads CASALGTGGGEAFF. The DNA is TGCGCCAGCGCTCTAGGGACAGGGGGAGGTGAAGCTTTCTTT.